This is a list of T cell receptor beta chains from one sample in a study of blood T cell repertoires in COVID-19. Measured with immunoSEQ multiplex PCR; TCRdb has only the in-frame clones, and not every one. The sample has more than 200,000 clones; 70% to 85% are singletons. What was sequenced was peripheral blood. The source of these receptors is an elderly woman with active or convalescent COVID-19. The CDR3 runs from the conserved cysteine through the conserved F or W. The D gene is left open where the match is weak. The size of a clone is reported for some rows only, either as once, few or many, or as a class for expanded clones.

j_call v_call d_call clone_size cdr3_aa cdr3_nt
TRBJ2-7 TRBV2 NA NA CASRAQVRYGEQYF TGTGCCAGCAGAGCACAGGTGAGGTACGGCGAGCAGTACTTC
TRBJ1-1 TRBV18 TRBD1 NA CASSPPGTGNTEAFF TGTGCCAGCTCACCACCTGGGACAGGAAACACTGAAGCTTTCTTT
TRBJ1-2 TRBV5-6 NA NA CASRSLDSYGYTF TGTGCCAGCAGGAGTTTGGACAGCTATGGCTACACCTTC
TRBJ1-6 TRBV7-9 NA once CASSLRGAWGSPLHF TGTGCCAGCAGCTTAAGGGGTGCCTGGGGTTCACCCCTCCACTTT
TRBJ2-7 TRBV19 TRBD2 NA CASSTGGFLTYEQYF TGTGCCAGTAGTACGGGAGGGTTTTTAACGTACGAGCAGTACTTC
TRBJ1-4 TRBV15 NA NA CAAGMWGEKLFF TGTGCCGCCGGGATGTGGGGTGAAAAACTGTTTTTT
TRBJ1-1 TRBV10-3 NA NA CAISVEGTEAFF TGTGCCATCAGTGTTGAGGGAACTGAAGCTTTCTTT
TRBJ2-1 TRBV29-1 NA NA CSGSSYNEQFF TGCAGCGGGAGCTCCTACAATGAGCAGTTCTTC
TRBJ1-3 TRBV12-3/TRBV12-4 NA few CASSSGIGNTIYF TGTGCCAGCAGTTCAGGGATCGGAAACACCATATATTTT
TRBJ2-7 TRBV6-5 TRBD1 NA CASSLQGIEQYF TGTGCCAGCAGTTTACAGGGGATCGAGCAGTACTTC
TRBJ1-1 TRBV11-2 NA few CASSPLKGDNTEAFF TGTGCCAGCAGCCCGCTTAAAGGAGATAACACTGAAGCTTTCTTT
TRBJ2-5 TRBV2 TRBD2 NA CASSVEWGGEETQYF TGTGCCAGCAGTGTTGAATGGGGGGGTGAGGAGACCCAGTACTTC
TRBJ1-1 TRBV6-5 NA NA CASSYRPGNTEAFF TGTGCCAGCAGTTACCGGCCAGGGAACACTGAAGCTTTCTTT
TRBJ2-7 TRBV9 NA NA CASSSGTGAYEQYF TGTGCCAGCAGCTCTGGGACGGGAGCCTACGAGCAGTACTTC
TRBJ1-5 TRBV6-4 TRBD1 NA CASSDSDRGFGQPQHF TGTGCCAGCAGTGACTCTGACAGGGGATTTGGTCAGCCCCAGCATTTT
TRBJ1-2 TRBV28 TRBD1 NA CASSPGGQGEGYTF TGTGCCAGCAGCCCGGGGGGACAGGGGGAGGGCTACACCTTC
TRBJ1-4 TRBV3-1/TRBV3-2 TRBD1 NA CASSLYPTGKDEKLFF TGTGCCAGCAGTCTTTACCCGACAGGGAAGGATGAAAAACTGTTTTTT
TRBJ2-5 TRBV7-9 NA NA CASSLVPLRGSGEETQYF TGTGCCAGCAGCTTAGTCCCACTGCGGGGTAGCGGAGAAGAGACCCAGTACTTC
TRBJ1-1 TRBV7-9 NA NA CASSPRGTAEAFF TGTGCCAGCAGCCCCCGCGGGACGGCTGAAGCTTTCTTT
TRBJ2-1 TRBV24-1 TRBD2 NA CASGTSGSRSYNEQFF TGTGCCTCCGGGACTAGCGGGAGTAGGTCCTACAATGAGCAGTTCTTC
TRBJ1-4 TRBV7-9 TRBD1 NA CASSTDRGGEKLFF TGTGCCAGCAGCACCGACAGGGGAGGCGAAAAACTGTTTTTT
TRBJ2-2 TRBV19 NA NA CASTETTVRVTGELFF TGTGCCAGTACAGAAACGACAGTTAGGGTCACCGGGGAGCTGTTTTTT